These 27 T cell receptor beta chains originate from one sample sequenced in a study of T cell responses to AZD1222 COVID-19 vaccine. Sequencing used immunoSEQ multiplex PCR; TCRdb keeps in-frame clones, though not all of them. The sample holds roughly 100,000 clones, roughly 87% seen once. The material was peripheral blood, obtained on day 0 of AZD1222 vaccination. The receptor set was obtained from an adult in good health.

This chain uses TRBV6-5 with TRBJ2-1; D remains ambiguous. CDR3 size: 15 residues. Trimming shortened V by 2 bases and J by 4 bases, and 12 bases separated the two germline ends. Germline V CDR1 and CDR2: MNHEY, SVGAGI. CDR3 coding DNA: TGTGCCAGCAGTTACGGACGACGTGATTACAATGAGCAGTTCTTC. Its protein product is CASSYGRRDYNEQFF.

This clone was seen a single time. V is TRBV4-1 and J is TRBJ2-7; D unresolved. This CDR3 is 13 amino acids long. Trimming stripped 0 bases from V and 6 bases from J, with 9 bases between. The V gene's germline CDR1 is MGHRA and CDR2 YSYEKL. CDR3 in DNA: TGCGCCAGCAGCCAAGAGAGATGGGGCGAGCAGTACTTC. It encodes CASSQERWGEQYF.

The chain combines TRBV2 with TRBJ2-3; D is unclear. Germline V CDR1 and CDR2: SNHLY, FYNNEI. The CDR3 is 12 amino acids. The ends were cut back, 6 bases at V and 3 bases at J, with 7 bases in the middle. The DNA for the CDR3 is TGTGCCAGCAGGGGATTAACAGATACGCAGTATTTT. This codes for CASRGLTDTQYF.

This rearrangement joins TRBV6-5 to TRBJ2-5; D ambiguous. The CDR3 is 14 amino acids. With 5 bases removed from V and 2 bases from J, the gap between germline ends came to 12 bases. Germline CDR1 reads MNHEY; CDR2 reads SVGAGI. The chain's CDR3 is CASSPLAKQETQYF. The CDR3 DNA is TGTGCCAGCAGTCCATTGGCGAAACAAGAGACCCAGTACTTC.

The table lists this clone with a count of one. The genes are TRBV7-9 and TRBJ1-3; D gene uncertain. Germline CDR1 and CDR2: SEHNR and FQNEAQ (reference sequence). Trimming took 1 base from V and 0 from J, leaving 10 bases between them. The CDR3 runs to 16 residues. CDR3 protein: CASSLGQPSSGNTIYF. Written as DNA, the CDR3 is TGTGCCAGCAGCTTAGGGCAGCCAAGCTCTGGAAACACCATATATTTT.

The chain combines TRBV9 with TRBJ2-1, with 7 bases aligning to TRBD2. J gave up 4 bases and V 4 bases, and 5 bases lay outside the gene matches. Germline CDR1 is SGDLS and CDR2 is YYNGEE. The CDR3 sequence is 14 residues long. The CDR3 sequence is CASSLAEEYNEQFF. The CDR3 DNA reads TGTGCCAGCAGCCTAGCGGAGGAATACAATGAGCAGTTCTTC.

In its sample, this clone was seen a few times. V usage is TRBV5-4 and J usage is TRBJ1-1, with D maybe TRBD1 (5 bases). With 6 bases removed from V and 0 bases from J, the gap between germline ends came to 15 bases. The CDR3 is 15 amino acids. Germline CDR1 and CDR2: SGHNT and YYREEE (reference sequence). CDR3 coding DNA: TGTGCCAGCACCGAAGAGGGGATTATGAACACTGAAGCTTTCTTT. Protein sequence: CASTEEGIMNTEAFF.

The V gene is TRBV10-3, the J gene TRBJ1-5, with TRBD1 as a possible D gene (5 bases). Per germline, CDR1 ENHRY and CDR2 SYGVKD. Deletions cut 7 bases from V and 5 bases from J, with 12 bases between. This CDR3 is built from 13 residues. CDR3 nucleotide sequence: TGTGCCATCAAAGGAGGGGAGGATCAGCCCCAGCATTTT. This codes for CAIKGGEDQPQHF.

In DNA form, the CDR3 reads TGTGCCACCAGCAGAGAGGGTCGGCCGAACACTGAAGCTTTCTTT. Protein: CATSREGRPNTEAFF. The chain is built from TRBV15 and TRBJ1-1, with D unresolved. The CDR3 sequence is 15 residues long. Trimming stripped 0 bases from V and 1 base from J, with 9 bases between. Looked up from germline, CDR1 is LNHNV and CDR2 is YYDKDF (reference sequence).

The gene calls are TRBV5-1 and TRBJ2-1; perhaps TRBD2 as D (6 bases). The germline V and J ends were trimmed by 0 bases and 9 bases, with 16 bases remaining between them. Germline CDR1 SGHRS, CDR2 YFSETQ. The CDR3 spans 15 residues. The CDR3 here is CASSLGLVSLGEQFF. In nucleotides, the CDR3 is TGCGCCAGCAGCTTGGGACTAGTGTCTCTGGGTGAGCAGTTCTTC.

The chain is built from TRBV6-4 and TRBJ1-5; perhaps TRBD1 as D (5 bases). V shed 6 bases and J shed 4 bases, with 16 bases lying between them. The CDR3 loop spans 15 amino acids. Germline CDR1 is MRHNA and CDR2 is SNTAGT. CDR3 protein: CASSPFQGANQPQHF. CDR3 coding DNA: TGTGCCAGCAGCCCTTTCCAGGGTGCAAATCAGCCCCAGCATTTT.

In nucleotides, the CDR3 is TGTGCCAGCAGTATGGAGCAGGGAGTCTATGGCTACACCTTC. The encoded protein is CASSMEQGVYGYTF. The chain employs TRBV2 and TRBJ1-2; a weak D match, TRBD1 (5 bases). This CDR3 has 14 amino acids. V shed 5 bases and J shed 4 bases, with 14 bases lying between them. The germline V gene has CDR1 SNHLY and CDR2 FYNNEI.

The chain employs TRBV29-1 and TRBJ1-2, with D hard to call. Trimming took 1 base from V and 4 from J, leaving 7 bases between them. The length of the CDR3 is 12 residues. Germline V lookup: CDR1 SQVTM, CDR2 ANQGSEA. The CDR3 loop is CSVEGAGYGYTF. The DNA for the CDR3 is TGCAGCGTTGAAGGGGCGGGCTATGGCTACACCTTC.

The rearrangement uses TRBV6-5 and TRBJ1-3, with 12 bases lining up with TRBD1. CDR3 length: 14 amino acids. The germline gives CDR1 MNHEY, CDR2 SVGAGI. V shed 7 bases, J shed 4 bases, and the junction held 2 bases outside the gene matches. The DNA for the CDR3 is TGTGCCAGCAAGGGGACAGGGGGCGGAAACACCATATATTTT. Its protein is CASKGTGGGNTIYF.

This rearrangement joins TRBV29-1 to TRBJ2-1; D is ambiguous. The CDR3 loop spans 11 amino acids. V lost 7 bases to trimming and J lost 8 bases, with 12 bases between them. The germline V gene encodes CDR1 SQVTM and CDR2 ANQGSEA. The CDR3 sequence is CSAGKWDEQFF. The DNA for the CDR3 is TGCAGCGCTGGGAAATGGGATGAGCAGTTCTTC.

The rearrangement links TRBV7-9 to TRBJ1-4; tentatively, D is TRBD1 (5 bases). CDR1 SEHNR and CDR2 FQNEAQ come from the germline V gene (reference sequence). Between the trimmed V and J ends, which lost 5 bases and 8 bases, there was a span of 21 bases. CDR3 length equals 16 residues. CDR3 residues: CASSPNLGGGREKLFF. In nucleotides, the CDR3 is TGTGCCAGCAGCCCCAATCTCGGGGGGGGAAGGGAAAAACTGTTTTTT.

The chain employs TRBV5-1 and TRBJ2-1; D possibly corresponds to TRBD2 (5 bases). Between the trimmed V and J ends, which lost 2 bases and 8 bases, there was a span of 11 bases. CDR1 and CDR2 (germline): SGHRS, YFSETQ. The CDR3 loop spans 13 amino acids. The CDR3: CASSFEGADEQFF. DNA of the CDR3: TGCGCCAGCAGCTTCGAGGGAGCGGATGAGCAGTTCTTC. The complete variable domain, with remaining parts taken from reference TRBV5-1 and TRBJ2-1, reads KAGVTQTPRYLIKTRGQQVTLSCSPISGHRSVSWYQQTPGQGLQFLFEYFSETQRNKGNFPGRFSGRQFSNSRSEMNVSTLELGDSALYLCASSFEGADEQFFGPGTRLTVL.

In this sample, this clone turned up once. J is TRBJ2-1 and V is TRBV7-9, with D perhaps TRBD1 (5 bases). CDR3 length equals 13 residues. Germline V gene lookup returns CDR1 SEHNR and CDR2 FQNEAQ (reference sequence). V lost 1 base, J lost 9 bases, and 10 bases lay in between. As DNA, the CDR3 is TGTGCCAGCAGCTTAGGACAGTCACCTGAGCAGTTCTTC. Its translation: CASSLGQSPEQFF.

V gene TRBV28 combines with J gene TRBJ1-4; D is uncertain. The CDR3 totals 12 residues. From germline, CDR1 is MDHEN and CDR2 SYDVKM. CDR3 sequence: CVVGATNEKLFF. Written as DNA, the CDR3 is TGTGTGGTTGGTGCAACTAATGAAAAACTGTTTTTT.

This chain connects TRBV5-5 to TRBJ2-7; no firm D call. CDR3 length equals 16 residues. Between the trimmed V and J ends, which lost 0 bases and 0 bases, there was a span of 13 bases. CDR1 is SGHKS, CDR2 YYEKEE, per germline (reference sequence). CDR3 region: CASSLAPGSSSYEQYF. The CDR3 nucleotides read TGTGCCAGCAGCTTGGCCCCCGGTAGTAGCTCCTACGAGCAGTACTTC.

CDR3: CASSWGLAGGTSYEQYF. CDR3 nucleotides: TGTGCCAGCAGCTGGGGACTAGCGGGAGGTACGTCCTACGAGCAGTACTTC. V usage is TRBV5-4 and J usage is TRBJ2-7; TRBD2 matches at 15 bases. Trimming took 3 bases from V and 1 from J; bases not matched to a gene: 5. The CDR3 sequence is 17 residues long. Germline CDR1 reads SGHNT; CDR2 reads YYREEE (reference sequence).

The chain recombines TRBV7-8 with TRBJ2-6, with 13 bases matching TRBD2. The CDR3 sequence is 20 residues long. The V and J ends lost 4 bases and 4 bases, in that order; junction bases with no gene match: 13. The V gene's germline CDR1 is SGHVS and CDR2 FQNEAQ. For the CDR3, the DNA is TGTGCCAGCAGCTCCGACCCCGGACTAGCGGGAGTGGGAGGGGCCAACGTCCTGACTTTC. The encoded protein is CASSSDPGLAGVGGANVLTF.

The CDR3 DNA reads as TGTGCCAGCAGCCAATGGTTGGGGAAACGAGCAACTAATGAAAAACTGTTTTTT. Translating it yields CASSQWLGKRATNEKLFF. The rearrangement joins TRBV3-1 (or the pseudogene TRBV3-2) to TRBJ1-4; no clear D gene. V was cut by 2 bases and J by 0 bases, with 16 bases left in between. The V gene's germline CDR1 is LGHDT and CDR2 YNNKEL (reference sequence). The CDR3 extends over 18 amino acids.

The chain uses TRBV5-6 and TRBJ1-1; TRBD1 is a possible D gene (6 bases). This CDR3 contains 15 residues. The V and J ends lost 4 bases and 3 bases respectively, with 16 bases between them. Looked up from germline, CDR1 is SGHDT and CDR2 is YYEEEE. CDR3 sequence reads: CASSPPTGIDTEAFF. In DNA, the CDR3 is TGTGCCAGCAGCCCCCCCACAGGGATAGACACTGAAGCTTTCTTT.

The DNA for the CDR3 is TGTGCCACCAGCAGAGATAGGACTAGCTCCTACGAGCAGTACTTC. It translates to CATSRDRTSSYEQYF. The rearrangement uses TRBV15 and TRBJ2-7, with TRBD2 identical over 7 bases. The CDR3 contains 15 residues. J was trimmed by 0 bases and V by 0 bases; bases with no gene match: 2. The V gene's germline CDR1 is LNHNV and CDR2 YYDKDF (reference sequence).

This chain joins TRBV10-2 and TRBJ2-7, with 10 bases that match TRBD2. CDR1 and CDR2 (germline): WSHSY, SAAADI. CDR3 length equals 14 residues. Unmatched junction bases numbered 8, after V lost 5 bases and J lost 7 bases. The CDR3 region has the DNA TGCGCCAGCAGTCCCCTAGCGGGAGTGCGAGAGCAGTACTTC. It yields the protein CASSPLAGVREQYF.

The rearrangement links TRBV5-1 to TRBJ2-4; a possible D gene is TRBD2 (6 bases). The CDR3 runs to 14 residues. Germline V CDR1 and CDR2: SGHRS, YFSETQ. Trimming left V 5 bases short and J 7 bases short, with 16 bases between. The DNA for the CDR3 is TGCGCCAGCAGGCCCGGGGACTGGGGTAACATTCAGTACTTC. Translating it yields CASRPGDWGNIQYF.